A few counts support the clone carrying this TCR beta chain. Its specificity is unknown. The sample is drawn from a study of T-cell memory formation after mild COVID-19. Findings and limits, study-wide: Day 15 to 85 contracting clones showed balanced CD4/CD8; later expanders leaned CD4+.

MiXCR, applied by TCRdb to the 5' RACE reads, yields one record per CDR3 protein. The table has more than 250,000 distinct CDR3 sequences, around 17% seen once. Trimming shortened V by 1 base and J by 4 bases, and 17 bases separated the two germline ends. The germline CDR1 and CDR2 sequences are SGHRS and YFSETQ. CDR3 size: 16 residues. The TCR was taken from a man aged 18 to 30 who had mild COVID-19 (a few samples of this study predate the infection). Cell type and time point are not known. What was sequenced was PBMCs or a T cell subset sorted from them (not recorded which). The rearrangement joins TRBV5-1 to TRBJ1-2, with D tentatively TRBD1 (6 bases). CDR3 residues: CASSLTGTPGPYGYTF. CDR3 DNA sequence: TGCGCCAGCAGCTTGACAGGGACACCGGGTCCCTATGGCTACACCTTC.